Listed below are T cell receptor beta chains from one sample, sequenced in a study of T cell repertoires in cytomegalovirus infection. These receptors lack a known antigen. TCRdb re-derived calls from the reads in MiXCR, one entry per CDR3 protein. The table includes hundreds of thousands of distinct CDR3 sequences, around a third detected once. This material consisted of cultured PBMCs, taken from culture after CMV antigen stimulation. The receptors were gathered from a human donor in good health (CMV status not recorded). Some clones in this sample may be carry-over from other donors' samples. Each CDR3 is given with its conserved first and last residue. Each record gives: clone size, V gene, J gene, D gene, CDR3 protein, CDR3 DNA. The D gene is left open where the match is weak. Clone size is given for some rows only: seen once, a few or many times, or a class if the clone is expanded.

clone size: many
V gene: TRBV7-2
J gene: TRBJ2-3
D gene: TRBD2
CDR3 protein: CASSFSGEDTQYF
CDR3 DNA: TGTGCCAGCAGCTTCAGCGGGGAAGATACGCAGTATTTT

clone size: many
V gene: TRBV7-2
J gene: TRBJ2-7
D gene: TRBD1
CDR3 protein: CASTQGASSSYEQYF
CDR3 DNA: TGTGCCAGCACCCAGGGGGCGTCAAGCTCCTACGAGCAGTACTTC

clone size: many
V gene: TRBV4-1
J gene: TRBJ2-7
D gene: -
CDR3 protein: CASSQERGQPYEQYF
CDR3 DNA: TGCGCCAGCAGCCAAGAACGAGGACAGCCCTACGAGCAGTACTTC

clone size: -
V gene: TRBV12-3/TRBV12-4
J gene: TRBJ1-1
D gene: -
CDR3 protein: CASSLVVADEAFF
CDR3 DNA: TGTGCCAGCAGTTTAGTGGTAGCCGATGAAGCTTTCTTT

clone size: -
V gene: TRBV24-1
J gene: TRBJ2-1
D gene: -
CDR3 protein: CATSDFKGTLYNEQFF
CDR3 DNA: TGTGCCACCAGTGATTTCAAGGGGACCCTTTACAATGAGCAGTTCTTC

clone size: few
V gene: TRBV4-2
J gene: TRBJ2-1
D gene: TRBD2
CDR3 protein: CASSQTRTSGYNEQFF
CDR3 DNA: TGTGCCAGCAGCCAAACTCGGACTAGCGGGTACAATGAGCAGTTCTTC

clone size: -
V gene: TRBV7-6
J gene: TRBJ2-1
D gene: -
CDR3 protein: CASSLALNEQLF
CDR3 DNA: TGTGCCAGCAGCTTAGCGCTCAATGAGCAGTTATTC

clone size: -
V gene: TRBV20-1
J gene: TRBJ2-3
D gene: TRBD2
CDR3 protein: CSATTSGNTDTQYF
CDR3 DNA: TGCAGTGCTACGACTAGCGGAAACACAGATACGCAGTATTTT

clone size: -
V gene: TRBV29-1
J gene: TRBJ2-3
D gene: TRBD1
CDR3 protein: CSVSTGTGGIRSDTQYF
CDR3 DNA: TGCAGCGTTAGTACCGGGACAGGGGGCATTCGATCAGATACGCAGTATTTT

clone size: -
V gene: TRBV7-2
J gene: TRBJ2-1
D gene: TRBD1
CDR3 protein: CASSSGTGQGSSYNEQFF
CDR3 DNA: TGTGCCAGCAGCTCTGGCACGGGACAGGGGAGCTCCTACAATGAGCAGTTCTTC

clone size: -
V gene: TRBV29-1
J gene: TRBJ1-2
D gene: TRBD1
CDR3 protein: CSVAGQGAGYGYTF
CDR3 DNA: TGCAGCGTTGCCGGGCAGGGGGCAGGCTATGGCTACACCTTC

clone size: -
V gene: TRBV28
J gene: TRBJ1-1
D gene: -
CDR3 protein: CASIFGVNTEAFF
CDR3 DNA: TGTGCCAGCATATTTGGGGTGAACACTGAAGCTTTCTTT

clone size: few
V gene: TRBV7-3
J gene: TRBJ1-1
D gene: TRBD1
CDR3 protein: CASSLATLTGATEAFF
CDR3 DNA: TGTGCCAGCAGCTTAGCTACCCTTACAGGGGCCACTGAAGCTTTCTTT

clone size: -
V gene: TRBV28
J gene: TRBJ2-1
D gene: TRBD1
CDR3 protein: CASRNRGGEQFF
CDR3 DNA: TGTGCCAGCAGAAACAGGGGTGGTGAGCAGTTCTTC

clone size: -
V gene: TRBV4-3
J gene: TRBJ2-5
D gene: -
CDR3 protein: CASSQSGDRRYQETQYF
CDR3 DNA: TGCGCCAGCAGCCAATCCGGGGACCGACGATACCAAGAGACCCAGTACTTC

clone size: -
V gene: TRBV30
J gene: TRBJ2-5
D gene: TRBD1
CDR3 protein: CAWETGAAETQYF
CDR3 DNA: TGTGCCTGGGAAACAGGGGCCGCGGAGACCCAGTACTTC

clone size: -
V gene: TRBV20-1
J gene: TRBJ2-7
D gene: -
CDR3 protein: CSAGAGRLDPSYEQYF
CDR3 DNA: TGCAGTGCCGGGGCCGGACGGCTAGATCCCTCCTACGAGCAGTACTTC

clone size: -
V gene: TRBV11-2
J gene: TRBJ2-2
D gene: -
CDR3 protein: CASSLESRGTGELFF
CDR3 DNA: TGTGCCAGCAGCTTAGAATCCCGCGGTACCGGGGAGCTGTTTTTT

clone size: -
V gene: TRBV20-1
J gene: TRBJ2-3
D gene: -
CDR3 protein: CSARDLLRSTDTQYF
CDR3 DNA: TGCAGTGCTAGAGATCTTCTCAGAAGCACAGATACGCAGTATTTT

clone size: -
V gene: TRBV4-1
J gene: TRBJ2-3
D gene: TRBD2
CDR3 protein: CASSRRTSGLLPSTDTQYF
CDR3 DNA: TGCGCCAGCAGCCGCAGGACTAGCGGATTGCTCCCTAGCACAGATACGCAGTATTTT

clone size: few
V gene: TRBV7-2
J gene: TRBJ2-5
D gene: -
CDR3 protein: CASSSGPERETQYF
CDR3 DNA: TGTGCCAGCAGCTCAGGACCGGAACGGGAGACCCAGTACTTC

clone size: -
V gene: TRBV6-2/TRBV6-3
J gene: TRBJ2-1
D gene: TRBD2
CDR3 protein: CASTQSLAGVVDEQFF
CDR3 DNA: TGTGCCAGCACCCAATCCCTAGCGGGAGTCGTCGATGAGCAGTTCTTC

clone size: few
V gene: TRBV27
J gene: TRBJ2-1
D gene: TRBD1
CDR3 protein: CASSKRTTGGTEQFF
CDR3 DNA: TGTGCCAGCAGTAAACGTACTACAGGGGGGACTGAGCAGTTCTTC

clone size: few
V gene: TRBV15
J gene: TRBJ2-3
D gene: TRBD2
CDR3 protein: CATSRGRLAGATDTQYF
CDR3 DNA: TGTGCCACCAGCAGGGGGAGACTAGCGGGAGCCACAGATACGCAGTATTTT